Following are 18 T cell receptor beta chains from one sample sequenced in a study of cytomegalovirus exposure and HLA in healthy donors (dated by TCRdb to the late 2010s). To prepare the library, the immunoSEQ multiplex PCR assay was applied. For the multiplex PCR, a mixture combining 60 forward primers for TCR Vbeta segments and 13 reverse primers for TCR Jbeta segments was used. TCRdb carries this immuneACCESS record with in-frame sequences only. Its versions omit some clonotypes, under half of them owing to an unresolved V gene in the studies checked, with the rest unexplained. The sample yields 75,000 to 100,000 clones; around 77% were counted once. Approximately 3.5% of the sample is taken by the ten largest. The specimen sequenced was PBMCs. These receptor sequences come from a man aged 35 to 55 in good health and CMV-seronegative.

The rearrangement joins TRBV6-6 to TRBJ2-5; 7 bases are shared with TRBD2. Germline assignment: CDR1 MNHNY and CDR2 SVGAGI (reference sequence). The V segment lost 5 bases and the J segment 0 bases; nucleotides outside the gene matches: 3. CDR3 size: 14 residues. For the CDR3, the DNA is TGTGCCAGCAGTCCGGGGGGAAACCAAGAGACCCAGTACTTC. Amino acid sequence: CASSPGGNQETQYF.

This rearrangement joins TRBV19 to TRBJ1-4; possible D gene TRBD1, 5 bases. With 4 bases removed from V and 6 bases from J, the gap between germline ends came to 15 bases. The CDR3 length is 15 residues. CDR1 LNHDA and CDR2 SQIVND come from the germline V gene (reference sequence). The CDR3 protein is CASSTGGAQHEKLFF. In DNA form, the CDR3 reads TGTGCCAGTAGTACGGGAGGGGCGCAACATGAAAAACTGTTTTTT. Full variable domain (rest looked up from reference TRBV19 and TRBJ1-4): DGGITQSPKYLFRKEGQNVTLSCEQNLNHDAMYWYRQDPGQGLRLIYYSQIVNDFQKGDIAEGYSVSREKKESFPLTVTSAQKNPTAFYLCASSTGGAQHEKLFFGSGTQLSVL.

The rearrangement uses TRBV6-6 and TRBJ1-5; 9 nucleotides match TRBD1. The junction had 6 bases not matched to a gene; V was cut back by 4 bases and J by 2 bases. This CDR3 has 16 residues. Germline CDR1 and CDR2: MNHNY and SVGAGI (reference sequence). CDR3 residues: CASSSTGGGGNQPQHF. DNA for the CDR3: TGTGCCAGCAGTTCCACAGGGGGCGGGGGCAATCAGCCCCAGCATTTT.

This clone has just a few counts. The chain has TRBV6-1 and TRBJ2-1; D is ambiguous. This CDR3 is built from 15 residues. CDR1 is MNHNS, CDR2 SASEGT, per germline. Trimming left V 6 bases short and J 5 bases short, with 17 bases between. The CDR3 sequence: CASRKGGTSHNEQFF. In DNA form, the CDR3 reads TGTGCCAGCAGGAAAGGCGGAACGTCCCACAATGAGCAGTTCTTC.

The CDR3 reads CASSGGDREGEKLFF. The CDR3, as DNA: TGTGCCAGCAGCGGGGGGGACAGGGAAGGAGAAAAACTGTTTTTT. The chain joins TRBV5-8 to TRBJ1-4; TRBD1 aligns across 9 bases. With V trimmed by 4 bases and J by 8 bases, 9 bases remained unmatched. The CDR3 is made up of 15 amino acids. The germline V gene encodes CDR1 SGHTS and CDR2 YDEGEE.

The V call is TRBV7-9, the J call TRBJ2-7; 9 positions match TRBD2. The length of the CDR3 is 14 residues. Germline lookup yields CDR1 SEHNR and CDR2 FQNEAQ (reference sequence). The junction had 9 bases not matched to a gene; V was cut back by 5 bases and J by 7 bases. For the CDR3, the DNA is TGTGCCAGCAGCCCTGCGGGAGGGACCTTTGAGCAGTACTTC. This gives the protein CASSPAGGTFEQYF. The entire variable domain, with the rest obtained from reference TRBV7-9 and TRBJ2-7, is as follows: DTGVSQNPRHKITKRGQNVTFRCDPISEHNRLYWYRQTLGQGPEFLTYFQNEAQLEKSRLLSDRFSAERPKGSFSTLEIQRTEQGDSAMYLCASSPAGGTFEQYFGPGTRLTVT.

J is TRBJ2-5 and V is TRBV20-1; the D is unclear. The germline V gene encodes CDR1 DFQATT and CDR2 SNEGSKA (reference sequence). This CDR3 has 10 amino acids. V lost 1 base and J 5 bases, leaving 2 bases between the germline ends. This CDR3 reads CSARAETQYF. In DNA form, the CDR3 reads TGCAGTGCTAGAGCGGAGACCCAGTACTTC.

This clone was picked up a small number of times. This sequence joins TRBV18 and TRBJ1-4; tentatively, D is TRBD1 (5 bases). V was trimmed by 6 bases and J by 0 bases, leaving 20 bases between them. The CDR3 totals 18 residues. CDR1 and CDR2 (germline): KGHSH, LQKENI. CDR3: CASSPRQLGGATNEKLFF. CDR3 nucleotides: TGTGCCAGCTCTCCCCGACAGTTGGGGGGTGCAACTAATGAAAAACTGTTTTTT.

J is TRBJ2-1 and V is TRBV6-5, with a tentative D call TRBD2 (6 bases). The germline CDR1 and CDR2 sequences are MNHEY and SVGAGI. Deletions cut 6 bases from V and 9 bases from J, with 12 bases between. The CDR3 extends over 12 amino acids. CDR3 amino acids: CASRPGVGEQFF. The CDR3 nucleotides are TGTGCCAGCAGGCCGGGGGTCGGTGAGCAGTTCTTC.

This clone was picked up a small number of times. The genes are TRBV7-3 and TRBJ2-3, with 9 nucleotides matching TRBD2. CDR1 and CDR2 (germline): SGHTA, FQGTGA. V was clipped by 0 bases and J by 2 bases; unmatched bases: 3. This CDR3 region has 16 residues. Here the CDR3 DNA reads TGTGCCAGCAGCTTAACTAGCGGGGGTAACACAGATACGCAGTATTTT. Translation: CASSLTSGGNTDTQYF. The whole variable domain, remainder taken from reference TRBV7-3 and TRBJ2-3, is GAGVSQTPSNKVTEKGKYVELRCDPISGHTALYWYRQSLGQGPEFLIYFQGTGAADDSGLPNDRFFAVRPEGSVSTLKIQRTERGDSAVYLCASSLTSGGNTDTQYFGPGTRLTVL.

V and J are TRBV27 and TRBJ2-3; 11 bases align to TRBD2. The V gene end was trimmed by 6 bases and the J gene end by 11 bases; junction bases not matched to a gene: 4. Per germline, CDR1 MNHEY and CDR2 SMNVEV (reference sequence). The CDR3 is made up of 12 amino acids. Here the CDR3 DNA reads TGTGCCAGCAGGGGACTAGCGGTCAGGCAGTATTTT. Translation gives CASRGLAVRQYF.

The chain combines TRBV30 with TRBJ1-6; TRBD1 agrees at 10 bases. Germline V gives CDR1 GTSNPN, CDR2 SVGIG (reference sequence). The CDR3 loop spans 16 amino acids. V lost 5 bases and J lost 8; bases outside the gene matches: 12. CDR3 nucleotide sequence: TGTGCCTGGGCTCGACAGGGGGCCTCGGTGGATTCACCCCTCCACTTT. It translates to CAWARQGASVDSPLHF.

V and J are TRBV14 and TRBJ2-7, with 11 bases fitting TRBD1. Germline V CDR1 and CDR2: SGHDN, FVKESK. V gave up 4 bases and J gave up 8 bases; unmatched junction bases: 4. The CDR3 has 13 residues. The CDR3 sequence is CASSLRTGGKQYF. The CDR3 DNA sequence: TGTGCCAGCAGCCTAAGGACAGGGGGCAAGCAGTACTTC.

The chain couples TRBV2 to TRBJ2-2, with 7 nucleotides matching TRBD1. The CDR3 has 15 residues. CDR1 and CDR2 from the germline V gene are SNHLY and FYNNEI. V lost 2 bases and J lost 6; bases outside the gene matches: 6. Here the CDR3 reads CASSERGPRAGELFF. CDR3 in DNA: TGTGCCAGCAGTGAAAGGGGGCCCAGGGCCGGGGAGCTGTTTTTT.

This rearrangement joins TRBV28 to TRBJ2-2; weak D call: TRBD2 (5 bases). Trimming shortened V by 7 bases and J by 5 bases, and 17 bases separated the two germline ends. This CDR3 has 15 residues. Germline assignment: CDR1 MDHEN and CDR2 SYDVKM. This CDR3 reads CASTNGLKGTGELFF. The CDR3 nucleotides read TGTGCCAGCACCAACGGACTCAAAGGGACCGGGGAGCTGTTTTTT.

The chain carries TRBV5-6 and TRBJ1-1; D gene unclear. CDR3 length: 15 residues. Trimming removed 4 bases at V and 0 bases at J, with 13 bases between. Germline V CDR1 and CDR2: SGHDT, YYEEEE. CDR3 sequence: CASSRRRRVNTEAFF. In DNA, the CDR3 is TGTGCCAGCAGCCGCCGGCGGCGCGTGAACACTGAAGCTTTCTTT.

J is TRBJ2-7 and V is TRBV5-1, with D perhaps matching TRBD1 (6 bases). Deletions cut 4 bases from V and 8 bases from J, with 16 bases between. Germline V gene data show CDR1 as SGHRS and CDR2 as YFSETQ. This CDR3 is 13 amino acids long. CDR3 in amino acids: CASSPLPDSQQYF. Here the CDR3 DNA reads TGCGCCAGCAGCCCACTCCCGGACAGTCAGCAGTACTTC. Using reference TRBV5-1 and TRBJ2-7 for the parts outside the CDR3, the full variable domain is KAGVTQTPRYLIKTRGQQVTLSCSPISGHRSVSWYQQTPGQGLQFLFEYFSETQRNKGNFPGRFSGRQFSNSRSEMNVSTLELGDSALYLCASSPLPDSQQYFGPGTRLTVT.

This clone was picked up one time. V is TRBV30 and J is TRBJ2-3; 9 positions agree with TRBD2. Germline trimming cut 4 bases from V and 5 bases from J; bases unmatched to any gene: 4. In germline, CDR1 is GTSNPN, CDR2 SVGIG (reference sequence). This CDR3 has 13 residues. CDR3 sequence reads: CAWTLAGIDTQYF. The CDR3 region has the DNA TGTGCCTGGACCCTAGCGGGGATAGATACGCAGTATTTT.